This passage covers 30 T cell receptor beta chains from one sample sequenced in a study of T-cell memory formation after mild COVID-19. TCRdb called the 5' RACE reads again in MiXCR, with one record for every CDR3 protein. The table includes 450,000 to 650,000 distinct CDR3 sequences, about 20% detected once. Material: PBMCs or a T cell subset sorted from them (not recorded which). The receptors were sampled from an adult woman who had mild COVID-19 (a few samples of this study predate the infection). Cell type and time point are not known.

The rearrangement links TRBV10-2 to TRBJ2-3; 7 bases align to TRBD1. The CDR3 has 14 amino acids. From germline, CDR1 is WSHSY and CDR2 SAAADI. Unmatched junction bases numbered 10, after V lost 5 bases and J lost 8 bases. The chain's CDR3 is CASSRESHRGTQYF. The CDR3 bases are TGCGCCAGCAGTCGCGAATCCCACAGGGGTACGCAGTATTTT.

The chain is built from TRBV9 and TRBJ2-2, with D possibly TRBD1 on 5 matching bases. This CDR3 is 14 amino acids long. Germline-derived CDR1 and CDR2 are SGDLS and YYNGEE. V dropped 0 bases and J dropped 3 bases, with 6 bases sitting between them. Here the CDR3 DNA reads TGTGCCAGCAGCGTAGTACAGGACACCGGGGAGCTGTTTTTT. It yields the protein CASSVVQDTGELFF.

The rearrangement uses TRBV3-1 and TRBJ2-7; TRBD1 matches at 7 bases. The germline V gene encodes CDR1 LGHDT and CDR2 YNNKEL (reference sequence). The CDR3 is made up of 15 amino acids. The V segment lost 5 bases and the J segment 4 bases; nucleotides outside the gene matches: 11. The CDR3 nucleotides are TGTGCCAGCAGCGGAAAACCGGGACAGCTTTACGAGCAGTACTTC. Translated: CASSGKPGQLYEQYF.

The chain couples TRBV20-1 to TRBJ2-3; TRBD2 is a possible D gene (6 bases). The CDR3 is 14 residues long. V was shortened by 6 bases and J by 0 bases, with 13 bases between the two germline ends. The germline V gene has CDR1 DFQATT and CDR2 SNEGSKA (reference sequence). CDR3 DNA: TGCAGTGCCGTTCATAGCGGAAGCACAGATACGCAGTATTTT. Translated: CSAVHSGSTDTQYF.

This clonotype was observed a handful of times. This chain links TRBV27 with TRBJ1-2; D gene uncertain. Per the germline V gene, CDR1 is MNHEY and CDR2 is SMNVEV (reference sequence). CDR3 length equals 13 residues. V was cut by 5 bases and J by 8 bases, with 15 bases left in between. CDR3 amino acids: CASSLEDPAGYTF. The CDR3 DNA sequence: TGTGCCAGCAGTCTCGAGGACCCCGCGGGCTACACCTTC.

The chain links TRBV25-1 to TRBJ2-1, with 10 bases matching TRBD2. V gave up 1 base and J gave up 8 bases; unmatched junction bases: 8. CDR1 and CDR2 (germline): MGHDK, SYGVNS. The CDR3 covers 16 residues. The CDR3 here is CASSEWASGGTYEQFF. The CDR3 DNA follows: TGTGCCAGCAGTGAATGGGCTAGCGGGGGTACTTATGAGCAGTTCTTC.

This clonotype occurred a few times. The J gene is TRBJ2-7, the V gene TRBV10-3; the D is unclear. This CDR3 region has 13 residues. Per the germline V gene, CDR1 is ENHRY and CDR2 is SYGVKD. V shed 0 bases and J shed 4 bases, with 7 bases lying between them. DNA for the CDR3: TGTGCCATCAGTGAGTCCGGGTCATACGAGCAGTACTTC. Translation gives CAISESGSYEQYF.

This clonotype was recorded a few times. This rearrangement joins TRBV20-1 to TRBJ2-2, with 8 positions matching TRBD2. With V trimmed by 0 bases and J by 6 bases, 9 bases remained unmatched. Germline V CDR1 and CDR2: DFQATT, SNEGSKA (reference sequence). The CDR3 is made up of 16 amino acids. The chain's CDR3 is CSAREGGTSGAGELFF. CDR3 in DNA: TGCAGTGCTAGAGAGGGGGGGACTAGTGGAGCCGGGGAGCTGTTTTTT.

The chain links TRBV10-3 to TRBJ1-4; TRBD1 matches 9 bases. The germline V gene encodes CDR1 ENHRY and CDR2 SYGVKD. CDR3 length: 16 amino acids. J lost 3 bases, V lost 6 bases, and 8 bases had no gene match. CDR3 in amino acids: CAIRPGTGLPNEKLFF. The CDR3 DNA sequence: TGTGCCATCAGACCCGGGACAGGGCTCCCTAATGAAAAACTGTTTTTT.

The rearrangement uses TRBV5-6 and TRBJ2-1; unclear D gene. Per the germline V gene, CDR1 is SGHDT and CDR2 is YYEEEE. The CDR3 spans 17 residues. The V and J ends lost 1 base and 7 bases respectively, with 21 bases between them. The CDR3 protein is CASSLQLRNFGSNEQFF. The CDR3 nucleotides read TGTGCCAGCAGCTTGCAATTGAGGAACTTCGGGTCAAATGAGCAGTTCTTC.

The chain combines TRBV4-1 with TRBJ2-7; possibly TRBD1 for D (6 bases). CDR3 length: 15 residues. The germline V and J ends were trimmed by 1 base and 3 bases, with 13 bases remaining between them. Germline loops: CDR1 MGHRA, CDR2 YSYEKL. The chain's CDR3 is CASSQASPGDYEQYF. The CDR3 DNA reads as TGCGCCAGCAGCCAAGCTAGCCCAGGGGACTACGAGCAGTACTTC.

This clonotype showed up just a few times. The chain has TRBV25-1 and TRBJ1-1, with unresolved D. Looked up from germline, CDR1 is MGHDK and CDR2 is SYGVNS. This CDR3 comprises 15 residues. Trimming took off 1 base at V and 2 bases at J, with 11 bases between the two ends. This CDR3 is CASSEFHLTNTEAFF. In DNA, the CDR3 is TGTGCCAGCAGTGAATTTCACCTCACCAACACTGAAGCTTTCTTT.

The CDR3 is CASSLTPPGTGELFF. The CDR3 bases are TGTGCCAGCAGCTTGACCCCGCCAGGGACCGGGGAGCTGTTTTTT. The chain couples TRBV5-5 to TRBJ2-2, with a tentative D call TRBD1 (5 bases). The V gene lost 1 base and the J gene lost 5 bases, with 12 bases spanning the gap. This CDR3 comprises 15 residues. CDR1 SGHKS and CDR2 YYEKEE come from the germline V gene (reference sequence). The whole variable domain, remainder taken from reference TRBV5-5 and TRBJ2-2, is DAGVTQSPTHLIKTRGQQVTLRCSPISGHKSVSWYQQVLGQGPQFIFQYYEKEERGRGNFPDRFSARQFPNYSSELNVNALLLGDSALYLCASSLTPPGTGELFFGEGSRLTVL.

V is TRBV3-1 and J is TRBJ2-3; TRBD2 agrees at 15 bases. The trim removed 3 bases at V and 2 bases at J, leaving 6 bases unmatched. CDR1 is LGHDT, CDR2 YNNKEL, per germline (reference sequence). This CDR3 region has 18 residues. Here the CDR3 reads CASSHTGLAGGNTDTQYF. In DNA form, the CDR3 reads TGTGCCAGCAGCCACACGGGACTAGCGGGGGGTAACACAGATACGCAGTATTTT.

The chain links TRBV15 to TRBJ2-5; D remains unclear. Germline V gives CDR1 LNHNV, CDR2 YYDKDF (reference sequence). This CDR3 is built from 12 residues. Deletions cut 3 bases from V and 5 bases from J, with 7 bases between. The CDR3 reads CATSRPLETQYF. The CDR3 DNA is TGTGCCACCAGCAGGCCTCTCGAGACCCAGTACTTC.

The chain employs TRBV6-5 and TRBJ2-3; 7 nucleotides agree with TRBD1. CDR3 length: 15 residues. The germline V gene encodes CDR1 MNHEY and CDR2 SVGAGI. The junction had 6 bases not matched to a gene; V was cut back by 6 bases and J by 0 bases. The CDR3 loop is CASRLDRTSTDTQYF. CDR3 nucleotides: TGTGCCAGCAGACTGGACAGGACTAGCACAGATACGCAGTATTTT.

There are a few counts of this clonotype. The chain combines TRBV4-3 with TRBJ1-1, with 7 positions matching TRBD1. CDR1 and CDR2 from the germline V gene are LGHNA and YSLEER. The CDR3 has 15 residues. The trim removed 0 bases at V and 3 bases at J, leaving 4 bases unmatched. The CDR3 DNA follows: TGCGCCAGCAGCCAAGATGCAGGGGGGGACACTGAAGCTTTCTTT. The encoded protein is CASSQDAGGDTEAFF.

This clonotype turned up a few times. The CDR3 DNA is TGTGCCAGCAGTTTACTAAGGGCTGCCGAGGGTGGCTACACCTTC. This translates into CASSLLRAAEGGYTF. The chain joins TRBV2 to TRBJ1-2; D is undetermined. V was trimmed by 5 bases and J by 7 bases, leaving 20 bases between them. This CDR3 region has 15 residues. The germline V gene has CDR1 SNHLY and CDR2 FYNNEI.

This clonotype was observed a handful of times. This chain joins TRBV10-3 and TRBJ2-3, with D perhaps matching TRBD2 (6 bases). The CDR3 spans 15 residues. The V end lost 2 bases, the J end lost 4 bases, and 13 bases lay between the germline ends. The germline V gene has CDR1 ENHRY and CDR2 SYGVKD. In DNA, the CDR3 is TGTGCCATCAGTGAGAGGGCGGGGAACCCAGATACGCAGTATTTT. Translated, it gives CAISERAGNPDTQYF.

In its sample, this clonotype was seen a few times. This chain links TRBV20-1 with TRBJ1-1, with TRBD1 identical over 8 bases. After removal of 2 bases from V and 5 bases from J, the junction contained 10 bases not matched to a gene. CDR1 DFQATT and CDR2 SNEGSKA come from the germline V gene (reference sequence). This CDR3 has 15 residues. CDR3 loop: CSARHYPRGRTEAFF. The CDR3 coding sequence is TGCAGTGCTAGACATTATCCCAGGGGGCGGACTGAAGCTTTCTTT.

This clonotype appeared a few times. The chain joins TRBV5-5 to TRBJ2-7; 7 bases match TRBD1. After removal of 4 bases from V and 5 bases from J, the junction contained 12 bases not matched to a gene. From germline, CDR1 is SGHKS and CDR2 YYEKEE (reference sequence). The CDR3 is 15 amino acids. This CDR3 reads CASSKAPQGQNEQYF. The CDR3 DNA reads as TGTGCCAGCAGCAAAGCACCACAGGGGCAGAACGAGCAGTACTTC.

This clonotype has only a few counts. This CDR3 reads CASSLGWAVGIYEQYF. CDR3 nucleotides: TGCGCCAGCAGCCTCGGATGGGCCGTTGGAATCTACGAGCAGTACTTC. J is TRBJ2-7 and V is TRBV4-1; D unclear. Germline CDR1 reads MGHRA; CDR2 reads YSYEKL. The CDR3 is 16 amino acids. V was clipped by 4 bases and J by 3 bases, with 19 bases between them.

The chain has TRBV4-1 and TRBJ1-1; 9 nucleotides agree with TRBD1. The V segment lost 4 bases and the J segment 3 bases; nucleotides outside the gene matches: 15. The CDR3 extends over 18 amino acids. Per the germline V gene, CDR1 is MGHRA and CDR2 is YSYEKL. The CDR3 here is CASSRVGQGDRRDTEAFF. The DNA for the CDR3 is TGCGCCAGCAGCCGGGTGGGACAGGGCGATCGTAGGGACACTGAAGCTTTCTTT.

This clonotype was seen more than once but under ten times. This sequence joins TRBV6-5 and TRBJ2-1; D is unresolved. The germline gives CDR1 MNHEY, CDR2 SVGAGI. V lost 0 bases, J lost 0 bases, and 9 bases lay in between. CDR3 length: 16 residues. CDR3 loop: CASSYSLGSSYNEQFF. CDR3 bases: TGTGCCAGCAGTTACTCCCTAGGAAGCTCCTACAATGAGCAGTTCTTC.

The table lists this clonotype with a few counts. This CDR3 reads CATSEPTGEYQETQYF. The CDR3 DNA is TGTGCCACCAGTGAACCGACAGGGGAGTACCAAGAGACCCAGTACTTC. V and J are TRBV24-1 and TRBJ2-5, with TRBD1 identical over 8 bases. Germline V gives CDR1 KGHDR, CDR2 SFDVKD. This CDR3 comprises 16 residues. V was pared by 4 bases and J by 0 bases, with 6 bases of the junction left unmatched.

The rearrangement links TRBV4-2 to TRBJ2-3, with 9 bases fitting TRBD2. V shed 2 bases and J 0 bases; nucleotides not matched to a gene: 15. The germline CDR1 and CDR2 sequences are LGHNA and YNFKEQ. The CDR3 consists of 20 residues. The CDR3 sequence is CASSQIRLAAATPSTDTQYF. The CDR3 region has the DNA TGTGCCAGCAGCCAAATCCGACTAGCGGCCGCCACCCCTAGCACAGATACGCAGTATTTT.

The rearrangement links TRBV18 to TRBJ1-1; no clear D. The CDR3 totals 14 residues. Germline loops: CDR1 KGHSH, CDR2 LQKENI. Trimming left V 5 bases short and J 1 base short, with 11 bases between. The CDR3, as DNA: TGTGCCAGCTCAACTCGGCCAGAGAACACTGAAGCTTTCTTT. Its translation: CASSTRPENTEAFF.

Here the CDR3 DNA reads TGTGCCAGCAGTACACACAGGGTAGTGGACTACGAGCAGTACTTC. Residues: CASSTHRVVDYEQYF. The chain recombines TRBV2 with TRBJ2-7; D perhaps matches TRBD1 (6 bases). V was clipped by 5 bases and J by 3 bases, with 17 bases between them. The CDR3 totals 15 residues. Germline values: CDR1 SNHLY, CDR2 FYNNEI.

This chain links TRBV29-1 with TRBJ2-3; unclear D gene. Between the trimmed V and J ends, which lost 1 base and 2 bases, there was a span of 7 bases. This CDR3 contains 13 residues. Germline V lookup: CDR1 SQVTM, CDR2 ANQGSEA. The CDR3 is CSVEVSYTDTQYF. The CDR3 coding sequence is TGCAGCGTTGAAGTGAGCTACACAGATACGCAGTATTTT.

This clonotype was detected a few times. The chain combines TRBV7-9 with TRBJ2-7; tentative D call: TRBD1 (5 bases). Germline V gives CDR1 SEHNR, CDR2 FQNEAQ (reference sequence). The CDR3 contains 14 residues. Trimming pared 0 bases from V and 7 bases from J, leaving 13 bases between. The CDR3 nucleotides read TGTGCCAGCAGCTTAGCGCTAGGGGAAAGAGAGCAGTACTTC. It specifies CASSLALGEREQYF.